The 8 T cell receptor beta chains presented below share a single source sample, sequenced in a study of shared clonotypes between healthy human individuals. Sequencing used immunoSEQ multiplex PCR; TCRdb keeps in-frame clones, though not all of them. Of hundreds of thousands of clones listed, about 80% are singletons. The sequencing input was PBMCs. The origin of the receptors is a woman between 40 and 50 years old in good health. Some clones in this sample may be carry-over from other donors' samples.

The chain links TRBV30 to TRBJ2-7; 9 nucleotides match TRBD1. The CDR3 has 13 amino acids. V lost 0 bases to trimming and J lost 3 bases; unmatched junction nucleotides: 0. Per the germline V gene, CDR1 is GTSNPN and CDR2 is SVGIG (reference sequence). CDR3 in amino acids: CAWSVDRGYEQYF. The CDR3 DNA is TGTGCCTGGAGTGTGGACAGGGGCTACGAGCAGTACTTC.

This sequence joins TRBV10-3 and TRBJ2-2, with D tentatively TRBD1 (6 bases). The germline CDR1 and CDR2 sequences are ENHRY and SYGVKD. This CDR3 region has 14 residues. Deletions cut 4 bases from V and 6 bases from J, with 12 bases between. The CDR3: CAISAGAGAGELFF. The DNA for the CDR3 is TGTGCCATCAGTGCAGGGGCAGGGGCCGGGGAGCTGTTTTTT.

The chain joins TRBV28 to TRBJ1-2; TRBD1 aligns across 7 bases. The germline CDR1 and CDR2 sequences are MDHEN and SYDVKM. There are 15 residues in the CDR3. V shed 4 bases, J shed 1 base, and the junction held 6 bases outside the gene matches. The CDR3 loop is CASSSTGQLNYGYTF. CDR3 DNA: TGTGCCAGCAGTTCCACGGGACAGCTTAACTATGGCTACACCTTC.

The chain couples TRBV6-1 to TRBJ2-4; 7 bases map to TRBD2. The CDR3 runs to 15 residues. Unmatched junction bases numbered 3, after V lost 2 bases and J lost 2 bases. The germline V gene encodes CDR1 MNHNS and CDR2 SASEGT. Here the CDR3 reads CASSELRETKNIQYF. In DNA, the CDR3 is TGTGCCAGCAGTGAACTGCGGGAGACCAAAAACATTCAGTACTTC.

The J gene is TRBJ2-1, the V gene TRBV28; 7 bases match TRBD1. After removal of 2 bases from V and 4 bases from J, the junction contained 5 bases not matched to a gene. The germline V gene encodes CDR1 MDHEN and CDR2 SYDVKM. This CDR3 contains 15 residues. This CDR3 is CASSLPGQKYNEQFF. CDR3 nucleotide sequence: TGTGCCAGCAGTTTACCGGGACAGAAGTACAATGAGCAGTTCTTC. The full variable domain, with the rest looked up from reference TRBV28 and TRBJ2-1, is DVKVTQSSRYLVKRTGEKVFLECVQDMDHENMFWYRQDPGLGLRLIYFSYDVKMKEKGDIPEGYSVSREKKERFSLILESASTNQTSMYLCASSLPGQKYNEQFFGPGTRLTVL.

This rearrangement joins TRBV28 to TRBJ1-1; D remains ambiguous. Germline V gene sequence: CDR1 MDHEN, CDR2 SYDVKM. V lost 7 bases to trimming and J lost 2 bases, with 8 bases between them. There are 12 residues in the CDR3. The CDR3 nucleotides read TGTGCCAGCACAAGAGTAAACACTGAAGCTTTCTTT. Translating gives CASTRVNTEAFF. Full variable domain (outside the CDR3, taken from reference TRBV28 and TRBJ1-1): DVKVTQSSRYLVKRTGEKVFLECVQDMDHENMFWYRQDPGLGLRLIYFSYDVKMKEKGDIPEGYSVSREKKERFSLILESASTNQTSMYLCASTRVNTEAFFGQGTRLTVV.

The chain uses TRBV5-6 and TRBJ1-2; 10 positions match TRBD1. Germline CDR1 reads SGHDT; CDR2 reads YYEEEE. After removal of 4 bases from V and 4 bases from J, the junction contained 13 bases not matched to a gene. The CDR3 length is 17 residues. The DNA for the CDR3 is TGTGCCAGCAGCCCCGGGACAGGGGTCGGGGTGGGCTATGGCTACACCTTC. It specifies CASSPGTGVGVGYGYTF.

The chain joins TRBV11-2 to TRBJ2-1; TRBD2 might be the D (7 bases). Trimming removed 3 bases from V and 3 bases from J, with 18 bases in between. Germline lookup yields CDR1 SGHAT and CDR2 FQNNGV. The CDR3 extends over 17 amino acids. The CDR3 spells CASSLTGGGMVYNEQFF. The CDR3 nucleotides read TGTGCCAGCAGCTTGACGGGGGGCGGGATGGTCTACAATGAGCAGTTCTTC.